This TCR beta chain was identified in a study of blood T cell repertoires in COVID-19. Overall study context: In each case, the material was cDNA or gDNA derived from T cells, B-cell-depleted T cells, or PBMCs.

Per the study methods: Amplified reference gene primers provided the basis for estimating nucleated cell counts. Generated by immunoSEQ multiplex PCR, the TCRdb table keeps only in-frame clones and is missing some. V, J and clone size are those of that table, while D and trimming were read from the DNA. Seen here are about 83,000 clones, around nine tenths observed once, and the top ten hold roughly 5%. The CDR3 runs 15 residues. With V trimmed by 6 bases and J by 4 bases, 3 bases remained unmatched. Germline CDR1 SNHLY, CDR2 FYNNEI. The chain recombines TRBV2 with TRBJ2-7, with 16 nucleotides matching TRBD2. Sequenced: peripheral blood. The TCR sequence derives from a man aged 55 to 70 with acute or convalescent COVID-19. The CDR3 region has the DNA TGTGCCAGCAGGGGACTAGCGGGGGGGCAATACGAGCAGTACTTC. Encoded protein: CASRGLAGGQYEQYF. The full variable domain, rest sourced from reference TRBV2 and TRBJ2-7, is EPEVTQTPSHQVTQMGQEVILRCVPISNHLYFYWYRQILGQKVEFLVSFYNNEISEKSEIFDDQFSVERPDGSNFTLKIRSTKLEDSAMYFCASRGLAGGQYEQYFGPGTRLTVT.